This TCR beta chain emerged from a study of identical twins' blood T cells. This clonotype was seen at least ten times. Trimming took 0 bases from V and 4 from J, leaving 16 bases between them. Germline CDR1 SGHRS, CDR2 YFSETQ. This CDR3 has 16 residues. TCRdb reprocessed the 5' RACE reads with MiXCR, giving one entry per CDR3 protein. Altogether 300,000 to 450,000 distinct CDR3 sequences are present, roughly 27% being singletons, with the ten largest covering about 6.1%. The origin of this receptor is a woman between 18 and 49 years old in good health. Sequences were obtained from PBMCs. The chain employs TRBV5-1 and TRBJ1-2; D perhaps matches TRBD1 (6 bases). The CDR3 bases are TGCGCCAGCAGCTTGGAAACCGGACAGATTTTCTATGGCTACACCTTC. As protein: CASSLETGQIFYGYTF.